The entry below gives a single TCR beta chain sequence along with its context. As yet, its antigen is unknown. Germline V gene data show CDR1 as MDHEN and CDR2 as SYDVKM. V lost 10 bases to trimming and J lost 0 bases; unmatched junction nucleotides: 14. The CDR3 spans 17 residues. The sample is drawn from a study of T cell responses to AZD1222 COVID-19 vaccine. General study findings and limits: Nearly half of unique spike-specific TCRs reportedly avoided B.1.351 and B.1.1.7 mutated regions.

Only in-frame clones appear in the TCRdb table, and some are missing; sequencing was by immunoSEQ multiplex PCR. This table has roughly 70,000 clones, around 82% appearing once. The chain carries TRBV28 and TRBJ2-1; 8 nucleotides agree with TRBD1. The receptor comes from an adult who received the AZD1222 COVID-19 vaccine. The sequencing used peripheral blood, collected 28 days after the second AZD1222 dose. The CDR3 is CAIRQGRTLISYNEQFF. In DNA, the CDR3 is TGTGCCATACGACAGGGGCGAACTCTCATCTCCTACAATGAGCAGTTCTTC.